This is a list of T cell receptor beta chains from one sample in a study of beta chain features in type 1 diabetes. Some clones are missing from TCRdb's copy, which holds only in-frame ones; the method was immunoSEQ multiplex PCR. The table has approximately 380,000 clones, approximately 15% seen once; the top ten hold approximately 0.019%. Sample: naive CD4+ T cells from blood. Receptors originate from a woman in her late teens or twenties in good health. CDR3s include the opening cysteine and the closing phenylalanine or tryptophan. D genes are given only for firm matches. The size of a clone is reported for some rows only, either as once, few or many, or as a class for expanded clones.

cdr3_nt cdr3_aa clone_size v_call cdr3_length j_call d_call
TGTGCCAGCAGGGCGGACAGAAGCTCTGGGGCCAACGTCCTGACTTTC CASRADRSSGANVLTF NA TRBV28 16 TRBJ2-6 NA
TGTGCCAGCAGTTTAGGGGGGTACGAGCAGTACTTC CASSLGGYEQYF few TRBV28 12 TRBJ2-7 NA
TGCGCCAGCAGCTCGGGACTTAGCACAGATACGCAGTATTTT CASSSGLSTDTQYF NA TRBV5-1 14 TRBJ2-3 NA
TGTGCCAGCTCACTCACCCGGGACAGCGGGAACATTCAGTACTTC CASSLTRDSGNIQYF NA TRBV18 15 TRBJ2-4 NA
TGTGCCAGCAGCGCAGGGGGCGCGAGTGGCTACACCTTC CASSAGGASGYTF few TRBV7-2 13 TRBJ1-2 TRBD1
TGCGCCAGCAGCTTGGGAGCGGGATTCAGCTCTGGGGCCAACGTCCTGACTTTC CASSLGAGFSSGANVLTF few TRBV5-1 18 TRBJ2-6 TRBD2
TGCGCCAGCAGCCAAGATCCAGCACCGGGACAGGGTGGGTACGAGCAGTACTTC CASSQDPAPGQGGYEQYF NA TRBV4-3 18 TRBJ2-7 TRBD1
TGTGCCAGCAGCGTCCAAGCGGGAGGAACGGAGACCCAGTACTTC CASSVQAGGTETQYF few TRBV9 15 TRBJ2-5 TRBD2
TGTGCCAGCAATCCGGGACAGAAAAACATTCAGTACTTC CASNPGQKNIQYF NA TRBV28 13 TRBJ2-4 TRBD1
TGCAGCGTTCGAGGGCGGGCATCCTACGAGCAGTACTTC CSVRGRASYEQYF NA TRBV29-1 13 TRBJ2-7 NA
TGTGCCAGTAGCCTCGAGACAGCGCCGAACACCGGGGAGCTGTTTTTT CASSLETAPNTGELFF few TRBV19 16 TRBJ2-2 NA
TGTGCCAGCAGCTGGGACTGGAAGAACTACGAGCAGTACTTC CASSWDWKNYEQYF few TRBV7-9 14 TRBJ2-7 NA
TGTGCCAGCAGTCAGAACAGGAACACTGAAGCTTTCTTT CASSQNRNTEAFF NA TRBV28 13 TRBJ1-1 NA
TGTGCCAGCAGGAGTGGGCCGAGCTCTGGGGCCAACGTCCTGACTTTC CASRSGPSSGANVLTF NA TRBV7-9 16 TRBJ2-6 NA
TGCAGCGGCCGGGACAGATCGAACACTGAAGCTTTCTTT CSGRDRSNTEAFF NA TRBV29-1 13 TRBJ1-1 TRBD1
TGTGCCAGCAGCCCGGGACAGAGCTACGAGCAGTACTTC CASSPGQSYEQYF NA TRBV28 13 TRBJ2-7 TRBD1